The clone carrying this T cell receptor beta chain showed up just a few times. Its antigen is still unknown. These data originate in a study of T-cell memory formation after mild COVID-19. As for the study in general: Clusters of TCRs were largely donor specific.

TCRdb ran MiXCR on the 5' RACE reads and lists one entry per CDR3 protein. The data show roughly 100,000 distinct CDR3 sequences, over 15% seen once. V lost 1 base and J lost 1, with 7 bases in between. The CDR3 contains 14 residues. From germline, CDR1 is SEHNR and CDR2 FQNEAQ (reference sequence). Study conclusions and caveats: Later expanders leaned CD4+, whereas clones that contracted between day 15 and 85 were balanced CD4/CD8.

This rearrangement joins TRBV7-9 to TRBJ1-1; D not resolved. Sequenced sample: PBMCs or a T cell subset sorted from them (not recorded which). The TCR originated in an adult woman who had mild COVID-19 (a few samples of this study predate the infection). Cell type and time point are not known. The DNA of the CDR3 is TGTGCCAGCAGCTTAGACACTAGGAACACTGAAGCTTTCTTT. This sequence encodes CASSLDTRNTEAFF.